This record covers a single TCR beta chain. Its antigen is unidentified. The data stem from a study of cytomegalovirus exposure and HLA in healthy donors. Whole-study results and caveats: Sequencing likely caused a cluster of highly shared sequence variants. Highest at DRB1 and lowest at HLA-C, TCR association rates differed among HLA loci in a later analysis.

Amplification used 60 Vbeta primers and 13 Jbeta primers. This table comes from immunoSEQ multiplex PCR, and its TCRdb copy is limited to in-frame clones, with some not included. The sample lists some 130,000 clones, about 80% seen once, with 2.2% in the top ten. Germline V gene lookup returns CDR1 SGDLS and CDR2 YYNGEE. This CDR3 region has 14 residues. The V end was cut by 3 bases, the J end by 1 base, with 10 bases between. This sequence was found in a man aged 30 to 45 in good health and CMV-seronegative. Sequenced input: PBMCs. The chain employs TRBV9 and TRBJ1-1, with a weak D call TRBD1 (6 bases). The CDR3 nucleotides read TGTGCCAGCAGCGCCTGGACAGCGAACACTGAAGCTTTCTTT. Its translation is CASSAWTANTEAFF.